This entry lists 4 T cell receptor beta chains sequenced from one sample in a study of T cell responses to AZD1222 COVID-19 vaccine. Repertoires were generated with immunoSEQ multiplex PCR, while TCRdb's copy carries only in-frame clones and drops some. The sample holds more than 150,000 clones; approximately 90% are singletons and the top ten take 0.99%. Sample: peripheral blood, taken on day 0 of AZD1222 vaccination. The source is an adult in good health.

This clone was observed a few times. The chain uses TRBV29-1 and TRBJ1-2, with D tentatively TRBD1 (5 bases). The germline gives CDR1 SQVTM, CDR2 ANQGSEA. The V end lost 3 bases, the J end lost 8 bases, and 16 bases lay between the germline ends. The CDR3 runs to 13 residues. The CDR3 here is CSVDSGQGSGYTF. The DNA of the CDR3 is TGCAGCGTTGATTCCGGGCAGGGTTCCGGCTACACCTTC. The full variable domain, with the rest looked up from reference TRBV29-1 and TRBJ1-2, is SAVISQKPSRDICQRGTSLTIQCQVDSQVTMMFWYRQQPGQSLTLIATANQGSEATYESGFVIDKFPISRPNLTFSTLTVSNMSPEDSSIYLCSVDSGQGSGYTFGSGTRLTVV.

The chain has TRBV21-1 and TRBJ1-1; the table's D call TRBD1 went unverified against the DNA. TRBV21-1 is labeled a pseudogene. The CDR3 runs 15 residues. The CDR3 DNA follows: TGTGCCAGCAGCACACACAGGGTTGACGACACTGAAGCTTTCTTT. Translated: CASSTHRVDDTEAFF.

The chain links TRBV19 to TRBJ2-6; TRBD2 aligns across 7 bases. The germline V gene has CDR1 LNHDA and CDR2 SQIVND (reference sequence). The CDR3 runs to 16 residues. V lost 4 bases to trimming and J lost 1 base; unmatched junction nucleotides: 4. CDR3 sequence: CASSTRGDSGANVLTF. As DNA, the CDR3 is TGTGCCAGTAGTACCCGGGGGGATTCTGGGGCCAACGTCCTGACTTTC.

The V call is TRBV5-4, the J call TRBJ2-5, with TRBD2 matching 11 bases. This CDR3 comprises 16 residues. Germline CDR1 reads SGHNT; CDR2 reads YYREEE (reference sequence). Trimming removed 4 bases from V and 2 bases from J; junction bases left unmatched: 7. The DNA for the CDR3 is TGTGCCAGCAGCGCGGGGACTAGCGGTGATCAAGAGACCCAGTACTTC. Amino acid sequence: CASSAGTSGDQETQYF.